Sequencing of this TCR beta chain was carried out in a study of beta chain features in type 1 diabetes. CD45RO/CCR7/CD25/CD127/CD95/CD27 separated CD4+ naive, central memory, regulatory and stem cell-like memory cells by sorting. Each population that was sorted was more than 95% pure. Expressed TCRB transcripts got sequenced, as all isolated RNA was reverse transcribed. Assay used: immunoSEQ multiplex PCR; TCRdb lists only in-frame clones, some missing. The sample includes approximately 340,000 clones, roughly 15% of them seen just once. The V segment lost 6 bases and the J segment 6 bases; nucleotides outside the gene matches: 8. Germline loops: CDR1 MDHEN, CDR2 SYDVKM. The CDR3 contains 14 residues.

The sequenced sample consisted of naive CD4+ T cells from blood. The receptor was isolated from a woman aged 18 to 35 in good health. V gene TRBV28 combines with J gene TRBJ1-5, with 7 bases that match TRBD1. CDR3 nucleotide sequence: TGTGCCAGCAGGCCCACAGGGGCAAGTCAGCCCCAGCATTTT. Its protein is CASRPTGASQPQHF.